This T cell receptor (beta chain) originates from a study of blood T cell repertoires in COVID-19. Germline values: CDR1 SNHLY, CDR2 FYNNEI. CDR3 length: 16 amino acids. Trimming pared 1 base from V and 0 bases from J, leaving 12 bases between. Produced via immunoSEQ multiplex PCR; TCRdb's table is partial and in-frame only. The profile shows about 170,000 clones, under 85% of them singletons. The sample was peripheral blood. The origin of this receptor is a man between 65 and 85 years old with acute or convalescent COVID-19. The V and J genes are TRBV2 and TRBJ1-1; the D is unclear. CDR3 protein: CASSEVPQVLNTEAFF. DNA for the CDR3: TGTGCCAGCAGTGAAGTCCCCCAGGTACTGAACACTGAAGCTTTCTTT.